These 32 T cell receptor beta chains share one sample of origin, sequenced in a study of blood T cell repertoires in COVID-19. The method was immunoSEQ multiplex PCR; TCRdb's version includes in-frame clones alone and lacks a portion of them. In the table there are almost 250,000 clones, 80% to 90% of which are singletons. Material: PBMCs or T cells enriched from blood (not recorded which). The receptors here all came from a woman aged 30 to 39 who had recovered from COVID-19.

CDR3: CAWSGTSGSTDTQYF. Written as DNA, the CDR3 is TGTGCCTGGAGTGGGACTAGCGGGAGCACAGATACGCAGTATTTT. V gene TRBV30 combines with J gene TRBJ2-3; 11 nucleotides line up with TRBD2. Trimming at V came to 1 base and at J to 0 bases, leaving 0 bases not matched to a gene. The CDR3 contains 15 residues. Germline V gene sequence: CDR1 GTSNPN, CDR2 SVGIG (reference sequence).

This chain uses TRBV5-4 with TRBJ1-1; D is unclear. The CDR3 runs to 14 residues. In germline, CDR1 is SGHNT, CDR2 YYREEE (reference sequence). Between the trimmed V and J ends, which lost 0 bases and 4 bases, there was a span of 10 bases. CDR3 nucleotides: TGTGCCAGCAGCTTGGGCACCGAGGCCACTGAAGCTTTCTTT. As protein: CASSLGTEATEAFF.

The CDR3 reads CAISESVAGGSYEQYF. The CDR3 DNA is TGTGCCATCAGTGAGTCGGTAGCGGGAGGTTCCTACGAGCAGTACTTC. The V gene is TRBV10-3, the J gene TRBJ2-7; 10 bases are shared with TRBD2. Germline V gene lookup returns CDR1 ENHRY and CDR2 SYGVKD. The CDR3 extends over 16 amino acids. With V trimmed by 0 bases and J by 1 base, 3 bases remained unmatched.

For the CDR3, the DNA is TGTGCCAGCGCCCCGAATAGCGGGAGGGCCAGGAGCGGGGAGCTGTTTTTT. Its translation: CASAPNSGRARSGELFF. The chain carries TRBV19 and TRBJ2-2; 11 bases line up with TRBD2. The CDR3 spans 17 residues. From germline, CDR1 is LNHDA and CDR2 SQIVND (reference sequence). V dropped 9 bases and J dropped 7; count of bases not matched to a gene: 16.

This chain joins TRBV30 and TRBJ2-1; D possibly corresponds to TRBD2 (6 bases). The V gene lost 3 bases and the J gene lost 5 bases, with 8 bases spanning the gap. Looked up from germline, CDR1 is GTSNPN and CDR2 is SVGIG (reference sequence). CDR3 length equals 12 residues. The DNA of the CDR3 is TGTGCCTGGAGCCCGGGGGACAATGAGCAGTTCTTC. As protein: CAWSPGDNEQFF.

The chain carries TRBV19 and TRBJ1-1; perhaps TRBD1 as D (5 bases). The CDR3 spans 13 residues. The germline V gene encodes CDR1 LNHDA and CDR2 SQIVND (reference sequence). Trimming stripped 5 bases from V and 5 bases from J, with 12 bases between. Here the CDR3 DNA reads TGTGCCAGTAGTGTCGACAGAAGTACTGAAGCTTTCTTT. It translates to CASSVDRSTEAFF.

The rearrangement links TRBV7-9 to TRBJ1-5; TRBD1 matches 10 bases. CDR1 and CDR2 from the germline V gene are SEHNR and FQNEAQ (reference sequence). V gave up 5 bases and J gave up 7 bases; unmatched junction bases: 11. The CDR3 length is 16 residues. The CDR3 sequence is CASSLTGTGDGQPQHF. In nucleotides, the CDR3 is TGTGCCAGCAGCCTTACCGGGACAGGGGATGGGCAGCCCCAGCATTTT.

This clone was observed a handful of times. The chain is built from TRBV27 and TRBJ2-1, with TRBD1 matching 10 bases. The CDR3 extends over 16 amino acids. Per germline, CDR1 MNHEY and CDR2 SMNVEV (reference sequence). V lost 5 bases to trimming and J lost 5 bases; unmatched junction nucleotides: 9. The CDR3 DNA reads TGTGCCAGCAGTGATCACCCGGGACAGGGGAACAATGAGCAGTTCTTC. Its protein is CASSDHPGQGNNEQFF.

DNA of the CDR3: TGCGCCAGCAGAGAGACAGGTAATAATTCACCCCTCCACTTT. Translation: CASRETGNNSPLHF. This chain connects TRBV4-1 to TRBJ1-6; TRBD1 might be the D (6 bases). CDR3 length: 14 amino acids. The germline CDR1 and CDR2 sequences are MGHRA and YSYEKL. V was cut by 6 bases and J by 5 bases, with 11 bases left in between.

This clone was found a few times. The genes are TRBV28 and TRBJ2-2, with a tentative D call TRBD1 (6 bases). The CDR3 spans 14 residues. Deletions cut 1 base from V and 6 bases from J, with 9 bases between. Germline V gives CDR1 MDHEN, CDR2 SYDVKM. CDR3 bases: TGTGCCAGCAGTTTATTAAGGGGGTCCGGGGAGCTGTTTTTT. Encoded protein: CASSLLRGSGELFF.

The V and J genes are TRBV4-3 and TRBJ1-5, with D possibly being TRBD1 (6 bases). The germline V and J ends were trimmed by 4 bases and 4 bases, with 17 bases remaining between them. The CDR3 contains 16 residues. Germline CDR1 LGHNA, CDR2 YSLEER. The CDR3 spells CASSPYYGQSNQPQHF. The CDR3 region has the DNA TGCGCCAGCAGCCCATATTACGGACAGTCAAATCAGCCCCAGCATTTT.

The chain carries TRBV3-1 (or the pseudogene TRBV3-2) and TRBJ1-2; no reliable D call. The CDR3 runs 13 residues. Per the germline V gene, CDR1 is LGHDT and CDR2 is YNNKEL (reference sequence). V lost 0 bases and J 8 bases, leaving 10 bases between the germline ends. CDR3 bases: TGTGCCAGCAGCCAAGATCGTATCGGGGGCTACACCTTC. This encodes CASSQDRIGGYTF.

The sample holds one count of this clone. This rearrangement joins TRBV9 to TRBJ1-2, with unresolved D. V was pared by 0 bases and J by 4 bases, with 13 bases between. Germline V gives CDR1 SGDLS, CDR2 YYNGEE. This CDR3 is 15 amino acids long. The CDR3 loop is CASSVDTGITYGYTF. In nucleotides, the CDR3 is TGTGCCAGCAGCGTAGATACCGGGATCACCTATGGCTACACCTTC.

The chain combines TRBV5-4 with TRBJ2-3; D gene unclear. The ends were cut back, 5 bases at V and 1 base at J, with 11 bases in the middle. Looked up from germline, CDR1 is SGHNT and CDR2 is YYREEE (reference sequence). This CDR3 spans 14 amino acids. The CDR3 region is CASSTVVGTDTQYF. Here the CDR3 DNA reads TGTGCCAGCAGTACAGTGGTAGGCACAGATACGCAGTATTTT.

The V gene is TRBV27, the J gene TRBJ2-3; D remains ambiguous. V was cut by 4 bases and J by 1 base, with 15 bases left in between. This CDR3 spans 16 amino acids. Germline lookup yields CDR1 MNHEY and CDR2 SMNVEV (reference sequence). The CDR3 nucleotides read TGTGCCAGCAGTTACCCCCCGCACCTAGGCACAGATACGCAGTATTTT. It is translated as CASSYPPHLGTDTQYF.

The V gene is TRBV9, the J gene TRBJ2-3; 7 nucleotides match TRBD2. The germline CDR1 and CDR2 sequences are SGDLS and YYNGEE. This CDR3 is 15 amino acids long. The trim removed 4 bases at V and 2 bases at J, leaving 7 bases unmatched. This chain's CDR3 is CASSQRAGYTDTQYF. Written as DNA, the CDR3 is TGTGCCAGCAGCCAACGAGCGGGGTACACAGATACGCAGTATTTT.

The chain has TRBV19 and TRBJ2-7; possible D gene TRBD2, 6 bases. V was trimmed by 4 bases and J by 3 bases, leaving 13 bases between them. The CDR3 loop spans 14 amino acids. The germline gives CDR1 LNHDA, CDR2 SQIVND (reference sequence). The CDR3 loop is CASSTPGLYYEQYF. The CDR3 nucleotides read TGTGCCAGTAGTACACCGGGACTTTACTACGAGCAGTACTTC.

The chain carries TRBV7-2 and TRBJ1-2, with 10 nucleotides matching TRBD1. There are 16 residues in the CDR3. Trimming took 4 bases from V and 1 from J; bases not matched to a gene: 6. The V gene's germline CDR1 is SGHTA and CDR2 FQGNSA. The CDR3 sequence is CASSYTGTGVNYGYTF. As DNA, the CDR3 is TGTGCCAGCAGCTACACCGGGACAGGGGTTAACTATGGCTACACCTTC.

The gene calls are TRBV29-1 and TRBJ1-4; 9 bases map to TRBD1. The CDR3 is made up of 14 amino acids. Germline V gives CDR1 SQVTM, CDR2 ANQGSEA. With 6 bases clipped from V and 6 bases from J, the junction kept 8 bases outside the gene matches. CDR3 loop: CSVSEGTGYEKLFF. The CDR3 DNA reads TGCAGCGTCTCAGAGGGGACAGGGTATGAAAAACTGTTTTTT.

CDR3 in DNA: TGTGCCAGCAGTAACTTAGTAGCGGGAGGTCGCGAGCAGTACTTC. It translates to CASSNLVAGGREQYF. The V gene is TRBV11-2, the J gene TRBJ2-7; TRBD2 agrees at 10 bases. CDR1 SGHAT and CDR2 FQNNGV come from the germline V gene. V lost 6 bases and J lost 6; bases outside the gene matches: 11. This CDR3 region has 15 residues.

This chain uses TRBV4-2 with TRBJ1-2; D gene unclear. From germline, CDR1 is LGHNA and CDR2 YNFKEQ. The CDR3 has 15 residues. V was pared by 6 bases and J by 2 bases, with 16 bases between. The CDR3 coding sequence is TGTGCCAGCAGAGACGACCCCACAGCCAACTATGGCTACACCTTC. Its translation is CASRDDPTANYGYTF.

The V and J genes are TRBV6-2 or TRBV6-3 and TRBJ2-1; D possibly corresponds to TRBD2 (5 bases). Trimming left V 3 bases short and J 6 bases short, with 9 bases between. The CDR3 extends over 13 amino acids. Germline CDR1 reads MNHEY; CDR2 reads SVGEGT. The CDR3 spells CASSYLLVNEQFF. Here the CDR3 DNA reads TGTGCCAGCAGTTATTTACTAGTCAATGAGCAGTTCTTC.

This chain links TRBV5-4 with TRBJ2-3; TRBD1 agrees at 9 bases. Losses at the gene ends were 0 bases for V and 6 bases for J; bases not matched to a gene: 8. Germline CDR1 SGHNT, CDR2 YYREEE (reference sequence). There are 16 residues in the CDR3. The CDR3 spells CASSLAGTGIWDTQYF. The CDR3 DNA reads TGTGCCAGCAGCTTGGCCGGGACAGGGATTTGGGATACGCAGTATTTT.

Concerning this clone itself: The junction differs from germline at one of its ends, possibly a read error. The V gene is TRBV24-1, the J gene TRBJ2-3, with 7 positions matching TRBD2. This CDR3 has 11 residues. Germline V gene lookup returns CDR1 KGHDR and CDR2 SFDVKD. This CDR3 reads CATSAGDPQYF. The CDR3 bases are TGTGCCACCAGCGCGGGAGATCCGCAGTATTTT.

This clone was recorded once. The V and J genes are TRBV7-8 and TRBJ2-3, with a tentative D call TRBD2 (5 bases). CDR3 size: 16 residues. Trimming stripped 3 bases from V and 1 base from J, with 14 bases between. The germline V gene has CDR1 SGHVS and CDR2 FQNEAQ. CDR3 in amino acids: CASSFPPGGRTDTQYF. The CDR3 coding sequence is TGTGCCAGCAGCTTTCCCCCCGGAGGACGCACAGATACGCAGTATTTT.

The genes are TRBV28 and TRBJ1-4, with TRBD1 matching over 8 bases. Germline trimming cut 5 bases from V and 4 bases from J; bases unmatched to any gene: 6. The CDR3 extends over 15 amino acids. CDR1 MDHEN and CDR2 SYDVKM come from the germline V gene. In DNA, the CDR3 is TGTGCCAGCAGTACCATAGGACAGGGTAATGAAAAACTGTTTTTT. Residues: CASSTIGQGNEKLFF.

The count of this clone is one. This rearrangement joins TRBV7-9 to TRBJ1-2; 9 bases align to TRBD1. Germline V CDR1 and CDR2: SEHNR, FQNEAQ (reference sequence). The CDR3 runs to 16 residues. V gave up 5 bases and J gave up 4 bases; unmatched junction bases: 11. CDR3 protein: CASSAIRDRALYGYTF. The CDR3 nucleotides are TGTGCCAGCAGCGCCATCCGGGACAGGGCCCTCTATGGCTACACCTTC.

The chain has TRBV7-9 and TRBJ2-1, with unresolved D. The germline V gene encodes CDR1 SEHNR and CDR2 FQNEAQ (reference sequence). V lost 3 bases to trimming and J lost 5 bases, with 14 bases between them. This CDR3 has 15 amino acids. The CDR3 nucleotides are TGTGCCAGCAGCTTTTTTTCGCGGCTAAACAATGAGCAGTTCTTC. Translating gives CASSFFSRLNNEQFF. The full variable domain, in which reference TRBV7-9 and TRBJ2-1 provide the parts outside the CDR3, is DTGVSQNPRHKITKRGQNVTFRCDPISEHNRLYWYRQTLGQGPEFLTYFQNEAQLEKSRLLSDRFSAERPKGSFSTLEIQRTEQGDSAMYLCASSFFSRLNNEQFFGPGTRLTVL.

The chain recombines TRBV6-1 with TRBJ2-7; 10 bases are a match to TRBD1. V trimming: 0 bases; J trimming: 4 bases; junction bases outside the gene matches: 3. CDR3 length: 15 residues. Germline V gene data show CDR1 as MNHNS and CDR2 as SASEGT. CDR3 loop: CASSEATGGPYEQYF. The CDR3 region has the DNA TGTGCCAGCAGTGAAGCGACAGGGGGCCCATACGAGCAGTACTTC.

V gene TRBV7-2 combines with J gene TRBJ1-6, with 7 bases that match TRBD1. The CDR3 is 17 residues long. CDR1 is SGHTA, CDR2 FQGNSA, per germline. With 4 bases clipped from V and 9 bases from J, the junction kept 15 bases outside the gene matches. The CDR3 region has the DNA TGTGCCAGCAGCTGGGGAGAAGGGGGCGTCCAAATTTCACCCCTCCACTTT. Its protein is CASSWGEGGVQISPLHF.

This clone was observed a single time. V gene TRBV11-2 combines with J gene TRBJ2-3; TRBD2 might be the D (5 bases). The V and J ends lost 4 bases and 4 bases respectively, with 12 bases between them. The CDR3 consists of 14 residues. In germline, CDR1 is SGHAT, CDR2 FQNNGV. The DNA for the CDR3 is TGTGCCAGCAGCTACGACTACCCGCCAGATACGCAGTATTTT. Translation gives CASSYDYPPDTQYF.

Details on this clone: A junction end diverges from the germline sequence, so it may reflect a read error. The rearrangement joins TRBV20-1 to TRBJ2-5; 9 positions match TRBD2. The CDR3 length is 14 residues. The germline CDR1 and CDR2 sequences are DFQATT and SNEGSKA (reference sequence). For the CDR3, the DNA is TGCAGCGCTAGTGTAGTAGCGGGAGTGGAGACCCAGTACTTC. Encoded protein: CSASVVAGVETQYF.